Described below is a single T cell receptor (beta chain) sequence and its context. Its antigen remains unknown. This record belongs to a study of T cell clonotyping in hematopoietic cell transplantation. The repertoire was sequenced with immunoSEQ multiplex PCR; TCRdb's copy has only in-frame clones and lacks some. The table lists fewer than 40,000 clones, 80% to 90% of them singletons. Trimming stripped 0 bases from V and 7 bases from J, with 7 bases between. From germline, CDR1 is SGHRS and CDR2 YFSETQ. The CDR3 has 13 residues. General observations from the study: Pathologically expanded recipient clonotypes increased progressively from day 30 to day 180 as diversity fell. At the given depth, recipient repertoires were over 97% de novo clonotypes.

This sequence originates from a woman between 40 and 55 years old in good health. Some clones in this sample may be carry-over from other donors' samples. The chain is built from TRBV5-1 and TRBJ2-2, with D unresolved. Sequencing used peripheral blood mononuclear cells. CDR3 DNA sequence: TGCGCCAGCAGCTTGGGGTCGCACGGGGAGCTGTTTTTT. Its protein is CASSLGSHGELFF.